This T cell receptor (beta chain) emerged from a study of blood T cells in healthy people across ages. The second PCR ran about 6 to 12 cycles with a sample-barcoded 5' primer and J-beta primers. Each cDNA molecule, via a template-switch adaptor with 12 random nucleotides, was tagged. TCRdb re-called the 5' RACE reads with MiXCR, one entry per CDR3 protein. The sample has around 2 million distinct CDR3 sequences; around 40% are singletons. Sequencing input: blood. The clonotype originates from a human donor in good health.

The CDR3 bases are TGTGCCAGCAGTTTATTAGGGGCGGGGGTTTTCTACGAGCAGTACTTC. This translates into CASSLLGAGVFYEQYF. The chain employs TRBV28 and TRBJ2-7; 7 positions match TRBD2. V gave up 1 base and J gave up 3 bases; unmatched junction bases: 9. Germline lookup yields CDR1 MDHEN and CDR2 SYDVKM. This CDR3 has 16 amino acids.